These T cell receptor beta chains were read from a single sample in a study of cytomegalovirus exposure and HLA in healthy donors. Repertoires were generated with immunoSEQ multiplex PCR, while TCRdb's copy carries only in-frame clones and drops some. The data contain 150,000 to 200,000 clones, approximately 96% of them singletons. Sequenced sample: PBMCs. These receptor sequences come from a woman aged 18-30 years in good health and CMV-seronegative. Both conserved end residues are part of each CDR3. The order of the fields is J gene, D gene, clone size, V gene, CDR3 DNA, CDR3 protein. A D gene is named only where the DNA matches it firmly. Clone size, where shown, is once, few, many, or a class for clones that have expanded.

TRBJ2-3 - - TRBV19 TGTGCCAGTAGTATCCGCGATAGTACAGATACGCAGTATTTT CASSIRDSTDTQYF
TRBJ2-3 - - TRBV30 TGTGCCTGGAGTGTACTCGAGGGAGATACGCAGTATTTT CAWSVLEGDTQYF
TRBJ2-1 TRBD2 - TRBV4-1 TGCGCCAGCAGCCAAATTCGGACTAGCGGGTTTTATAATGAGCAGTTCTTC CASSQIRTSGFYNEQFF
TRBJ1-5 - - TRBV18 TGTGCCAGCTCACCCACTTCTAGCAATCAGCCCCAGCATTTT CASSPTSSNQPQHF
TRBJ2-5 TRBD1 few TRBV7-8 TGTGCCAGCAGCTTAGATGGGACAGGGTGGGGGGAGACCCAGTACTTC CASSLDGTGWGETQYF
TRBJ1-2 TRBD1 - TRBV30 TGTGCTGCCCAGACAGGGACCGGCTTAGAAGGCTACACCTTC CAAQTGTGLEGYTF
TRBJ1-1 - - TRBV27 TGTGCCAGCAGTTCACCTTATATAGGGGTCACTGAAGCTTTCTTT CASSSPYIGVTEAFF
TRBJ2-4 - - TRBV6-6 TGTGCCAGCAGTTACTCGTCGGCCAAAAACATTCAGTACTTC CASSYSSAKNIQYF
TRBJ1-3 - - TRBV9 TGTGCCAGCAGCGCAAGAGGTATCGGGGGAAACACCATATATTTT CASSARGIGGNTIYF
TRBJ2-1 TRBD2 - TRBV7-6 TGTGCCAGCAGCTTACTAGCGGGTCCTAGCTCCTACAATGAGCAGTTCTTC CASSLLAGPSSYNEQFF
TRBJ2-1 - - TRBV7-9 TGTGCCAGCAGCTTGGTCTCGGGTGATGAGCAGTTCTTC CASSLVSGDEQFF
TRBJ2-7 TRBD2 - TRBV10-3 TGTGCCATCAGTGAGCCCGTTAGCGGGAGCTCCTACGAGCAGTACTTC CAISEPVSGSSYEQYF
TRBJ1-1 - - TRBV5-6 TGTGCCAGCAGCTTGGGCCAGAAAGCTTTCTTT CASSLGQKAFF
TRBJ1-5 TRBD1 - TRBV7-8 TGTGCCAGCAGCCTGCAGGGGGATCAGCCCCAGCATTTT CASSLQGDQPQHF
TRBJ2-7 - - TRBV2 TGTGCCAGCAGTGAAGAAATGGCGGGGGCTACCGCCTACGAGCAGTACTTC CASSEEMAGATAYEQYF
TRBJ2-1 - - TRBV9 TGTGCCAGCAGCGTATCTCTGGGGGGAAACAATGAGCAGTTCTTC CASSVSLGGNNEQFF
TRBJ1-6 - - TRBV7-2 TGTGCCAGCAGCCTTCCGGTGCCTTATAATTCACCCCTCCACTTT CASSLPVPYNSPLHF
TRBJ1-1 - - TRBV15 TGTGCCACCAGCAGAGATCCGATCAGGGCGGTCGGCACTGAAGCTTTCTTT CATSRDPIRAVGTEAFF
TRBJ2-7 - - TRBV4-3 TGCGCCAGCAGCCAAGCCCACACCTACGAGCAGTACTTC CASSQAHTYEQYF
TRBJ2-7 TRBD1 - TRBV28 TGTGCCAGCAGGACAGGGACGGGGGAGCAGTACTTC CASRTGTGEQYF
TRBJ2-1 - - TRBV18 TGTGCCAGCACACACTCGACAGGCTCCTACAATGAGCAGTTCTTC CASTHSTGSYNEQFF
TRBJ2-3 - - TRBV4-2 TGTGCCAGCAGCCAAGATGGGGCGGACACAGATACGCAGTATTTT CASSQDGADTDTQYF
TRBJ1-4 - - TRBV6-1 TGTGCCAGCAGTGAAGGAAGGGGCCATGCAACTAATGAAAAACTGTTTTTT CASSEGRGHATNEKLFF
TRBJ2-3 TRBD2 - TRBV4-1 TGCGCCAGCAGCCAAGGTGGGACTAGCGGGGGGACAGATACGCAGTATTTT CASSQGGTSGGTDTQYF
TRBJ2-1 - once TRBV6-1 TGTGCCAGCAGTGACCACGGGACCTACAATGAGCAGTTCTTC CASSDHGTYNEQFF
TRBJ2-5 - - TRBV5-1 TGCGCCAGCAGCCCCTCCGCTTTATCAAGGGGCCAAGAGACCCAGTACTTC CASSPSALSRGQETQYF
TRBJ2-6 - - TRBV6-1 TGTGCCAGCAGTGCGTACCATTTAACATCTGGGGCCAACGTCCTGACTTTC CASSAYHLTSGANVLTF
TRBJ1-1 - - TRBV15 TGTGCCACCAACTCATTGCCCCCCTCATCCAACACTGAAGCTTTCTTT CATNSLPPSSNTEAFF